One TCR beta chain is described in this entry. The data were obtained in a study of T cells in Graves' hyperthyroidism and ophthalmopathy. Trimming took 0 bases from V and 7 from J; bases not matched to a gene: 5. CDR1 is SGDLS, CDR2 YYNGEE, per germline. The CDR3 is 15 residues long. RNA transcripts yielded amplified TCR beta CDR3 regions. The TCR CDR3 first-round RT-PCR relied on the HTBI primer set. TCRdb recomputed calls from the multiplex PCR reads with MiXCR, one row per CDR3 protein. Seen here are 75,000 to 100,000 distinct CDR3 sequences, 51% observed once, and the top ten hold roughly 26%. The sequence came from a woman aged 40 to 55 with Graves' hyperthyroidism. The chain carries TRBV9 and TRBJ1-4; TRBD1 agrees at 8 bases. The specimen sequenced was blood. The CDR3 coding sequence is TGTGCCAGCAGCGTAGGCGGACAGGGATTTGAAAAACTGTTTTTT. Its translation is CASSVGGQGFEKLFF.